This record concerns one TCR beta chain sequence. Its specificity is unknown. The data are from a study of T cells in Graves' hyperthyroidism and ophthalmopathy. Study observations and caveats: Most expanded thyroid clonotypes above 0.001 recurred in blood.

Any patient presenting with uncontrolled infection, other autoimmune disease, pregnancy or lactation was left out. CDR1 is DFQATT and CDR2 is SNEGSKA in the germline V gene (reference sequence). V was clipped by 3 bases and J by 1 base, with 9 bases between them. The CDR3 loop spans 13 amino acids. Amplified regions were TCR beta CDR3 sequences from RNA transcripts. TCR CDR3 regions were first amplified by RT-PCR with HTBI primers. Each CDR3 protein gets one entry after TCRdb re-called the multiplex PCR reads with MiXCR. Of about 300,000 distinct CDR3 sequences listed, around 20% are singletons. The receptor comes from a man aged 45-60 years with Graves' ophthalmopathy. The rearrangement joins TRBV20-1 to TRBJ1-1; D not certain. Sequencing was carried out using blood. CDR3 nucleotide sequence: TGCAGTGCTAGCCAAACATGGAACACTGAAGCTTTCTTT. Translated: CSASQTWNTEAFF.